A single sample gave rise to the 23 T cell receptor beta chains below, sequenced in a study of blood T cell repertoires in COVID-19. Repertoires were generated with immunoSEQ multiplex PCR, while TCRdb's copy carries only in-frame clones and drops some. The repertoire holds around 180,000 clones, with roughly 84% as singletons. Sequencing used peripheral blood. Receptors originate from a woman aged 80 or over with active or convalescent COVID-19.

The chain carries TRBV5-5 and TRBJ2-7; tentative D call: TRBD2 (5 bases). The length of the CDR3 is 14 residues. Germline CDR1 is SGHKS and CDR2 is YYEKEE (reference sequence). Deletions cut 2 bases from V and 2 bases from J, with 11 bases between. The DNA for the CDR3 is TGTGCCAGCAGCTTAGAGGGCCTTCCCTACGAGCAGTACTTC. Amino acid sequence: CASSLEGLPYEQYF. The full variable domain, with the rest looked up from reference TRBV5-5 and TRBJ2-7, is DAGVTQSPTHLIKTRGQQVTLRCSPISGHKSVSWYQQVLGQGPQFIFQYYEKEERGRGNFPDRFSARQFPNYSSELNVNALLLGDSALYLCASSLEGLPYEQYFGPGTRLTVT.

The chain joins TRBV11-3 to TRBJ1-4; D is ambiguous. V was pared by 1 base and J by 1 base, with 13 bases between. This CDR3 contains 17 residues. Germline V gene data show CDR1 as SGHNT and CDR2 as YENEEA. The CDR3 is CASSLVFRVGTNEKLFF. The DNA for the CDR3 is TGTGCCAGCAGCTTAGTTTTCCGGGTAGGAACTAATGAAAAACTGTTTTTT.

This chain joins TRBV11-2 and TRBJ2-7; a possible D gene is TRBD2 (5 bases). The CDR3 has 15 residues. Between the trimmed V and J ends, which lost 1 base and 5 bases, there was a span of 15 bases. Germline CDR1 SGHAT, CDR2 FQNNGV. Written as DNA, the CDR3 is TGTGCCAGCAGCTTAGGTTCGGGATCACGAGACGAGCAGTACTTC. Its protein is CASSLGSGSRDEQYF.

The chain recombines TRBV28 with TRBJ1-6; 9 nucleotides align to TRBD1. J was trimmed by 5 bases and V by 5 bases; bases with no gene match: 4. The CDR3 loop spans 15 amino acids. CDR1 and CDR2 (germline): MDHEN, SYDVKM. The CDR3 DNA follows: TGTGCCAGCAGTCCCCGGGACAGGGATAATTCACCCCTCCACTTT. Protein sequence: CASSPRDRDNSPLHF.

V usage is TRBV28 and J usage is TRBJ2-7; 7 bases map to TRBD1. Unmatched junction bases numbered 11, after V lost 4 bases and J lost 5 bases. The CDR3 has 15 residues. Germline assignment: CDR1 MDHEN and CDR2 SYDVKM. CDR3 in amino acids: CASSSNRGIQNEQYF. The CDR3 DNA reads TGTGCCAGCAGTTCCAACAGGGGAATCCAGAACGAGCAGTACTTC.

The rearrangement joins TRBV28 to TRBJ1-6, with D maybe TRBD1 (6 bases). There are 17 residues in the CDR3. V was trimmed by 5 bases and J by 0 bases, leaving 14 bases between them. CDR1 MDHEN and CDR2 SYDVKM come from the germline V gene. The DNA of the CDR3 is TGTGCCAGCAGTCTAAGCGGACAGAGCTCCTATAATTCACCCCTCCACTTT. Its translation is CASSLSGQSSYNSPLHF.

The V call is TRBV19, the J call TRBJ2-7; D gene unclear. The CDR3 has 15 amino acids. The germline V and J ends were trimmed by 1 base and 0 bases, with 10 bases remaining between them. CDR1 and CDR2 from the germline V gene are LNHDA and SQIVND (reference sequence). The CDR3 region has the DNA TGTGCCAGTAGTATAGCGGTAGCTGTCTCCTACGAGCAGTACTTC. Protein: CASSIAVAVSYEQYF. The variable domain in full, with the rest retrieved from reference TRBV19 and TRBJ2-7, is DGGITQSPKYLFRKEGQNVTLSCEQNLNHDAMYWYRQDPGQGLRLIYYSQIVNDFQKGDIAEGYSVSREKKESFPLTVTSAQKNPTAFYLCASSIAVAVSYEQYFGPGTRLTVT.

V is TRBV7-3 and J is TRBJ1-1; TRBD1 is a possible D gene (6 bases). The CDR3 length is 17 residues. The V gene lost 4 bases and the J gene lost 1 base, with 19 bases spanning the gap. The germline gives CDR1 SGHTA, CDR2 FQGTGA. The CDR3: CASSSFGTFRGNTEAFF. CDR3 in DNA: TGTGCCAGCAGCTCATTCGGGACATTTAGGGGGAACACTGAAGCTTTCTTT.

CDR3 protein: CASSLGQGAWGQETQYF. The CDR3 coding sequence is TGCGCCAGCAGCTTAGGACAGGGGGCTTGGGGGCAAGAGACCCAGTACTTC. J is TRBJ2-5 and V is TRBV5-1; 11 nucleotides line up with TRBD1. J gave up 2 bases and V 2 bases, and 8 bases lay outside the gene matches. Germline V gene data show CDR1 as SGHRS and CDR2 as YFSETQ. The CDR3 loop spans 17 amino acids.

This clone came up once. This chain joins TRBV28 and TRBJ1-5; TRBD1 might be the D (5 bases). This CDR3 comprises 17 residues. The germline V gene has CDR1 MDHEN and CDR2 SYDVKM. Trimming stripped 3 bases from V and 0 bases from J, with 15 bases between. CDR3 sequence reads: CASSFQTGGYSNQPQHF. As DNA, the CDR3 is TGTGCCAGCAGTTTTCAAACGGGGGGGTATAGCAATCAGCCCCAGCATTTT.

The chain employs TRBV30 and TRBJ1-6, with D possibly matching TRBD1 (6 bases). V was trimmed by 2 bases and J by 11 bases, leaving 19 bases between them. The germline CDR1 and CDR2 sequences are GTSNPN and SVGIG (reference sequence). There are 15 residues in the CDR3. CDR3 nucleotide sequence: TGTGCCTGGAGTTACGACGGACTGTCAGGGGCACCCCTCCACTTT. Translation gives CAWSYDGLSGAPLHF.

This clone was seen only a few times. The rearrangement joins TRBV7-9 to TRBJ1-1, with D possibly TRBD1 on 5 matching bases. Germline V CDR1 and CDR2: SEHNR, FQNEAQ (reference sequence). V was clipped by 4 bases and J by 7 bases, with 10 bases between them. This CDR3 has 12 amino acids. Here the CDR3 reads CASSSKDSEAFF. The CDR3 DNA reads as TGTGCCAGCAGCTCCAAAGACAGTGAAGCTTTCTTT.

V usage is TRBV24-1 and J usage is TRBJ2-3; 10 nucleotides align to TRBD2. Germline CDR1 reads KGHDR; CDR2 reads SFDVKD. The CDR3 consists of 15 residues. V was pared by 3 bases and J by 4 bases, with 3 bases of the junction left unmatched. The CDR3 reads CATSDRLAGADTQYF. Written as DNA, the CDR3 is TGTGCCACCAGTGATCGGCTAGCGGGAGCAGATACGCAGTATTTT.

The CDR3 sequence: CASSVGGGRDMGEQFF. As DNA, the CDR3 is TGTGCCAGCAGCGTAGGAGGCGGGAGGGATATGGGTGAGCAGTTCTTC. The chain links TRBV9 to TRBJ2-1, with 9 nucleotides matching TRBD2. In germline, CDR1 is SGDLS, CDR2 YYNGEE. V was pared by 0 bases and J by 9 bases, with 10 bases of the junction left unmatched. This CDR3 has 16 amino acids.

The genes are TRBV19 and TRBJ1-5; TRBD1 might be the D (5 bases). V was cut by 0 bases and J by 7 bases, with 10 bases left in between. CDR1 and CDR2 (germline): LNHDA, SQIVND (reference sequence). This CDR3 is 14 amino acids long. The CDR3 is CASSIERGAQPQHF. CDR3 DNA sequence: TGTGCCAGTAGTATAGAAAGGGGCGCGCAGCCCCAGCATTTT.

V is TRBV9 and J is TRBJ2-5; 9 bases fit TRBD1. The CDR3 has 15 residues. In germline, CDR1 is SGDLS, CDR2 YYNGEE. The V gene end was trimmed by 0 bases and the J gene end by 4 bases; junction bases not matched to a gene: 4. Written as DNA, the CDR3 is TGTGCCAGCAGCGTAGCGGGGACAGGGACAGAGACCCAGTACTTC. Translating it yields CASSVAGTGTETQYF.

The CDR3 coding sequence is TGTGCCAGCAGCTTGGGACTAGCGGGAGGCCAAATCCAGGCAGATACGCAGTATTTT. Its protein product is CASSLGLAGGQIQADTQYF. The rearrangement links TRBV5-6 to TRBJ2-3; 13 bases are a match to TRBD2. The CDR3 spans 19 residues. With 0 bases clipped from V and 4 bases from J, the junction kept 11 bases outside the gene matches. Germline values: CDR1 SGHDT, CDR2 YYEEEE.

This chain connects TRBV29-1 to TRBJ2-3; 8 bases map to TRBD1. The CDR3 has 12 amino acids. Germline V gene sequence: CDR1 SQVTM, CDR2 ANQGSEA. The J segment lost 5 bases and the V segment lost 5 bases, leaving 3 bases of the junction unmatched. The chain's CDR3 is CSVQGAGDTQYF. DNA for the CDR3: TGCAGCGTTCAGGGGGCTGGAGATACGCAGTATTTT.

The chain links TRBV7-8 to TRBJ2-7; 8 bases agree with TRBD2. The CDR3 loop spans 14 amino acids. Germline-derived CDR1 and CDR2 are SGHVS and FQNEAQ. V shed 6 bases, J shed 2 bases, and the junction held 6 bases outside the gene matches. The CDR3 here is CASSLRGGPYEQYF. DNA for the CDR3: TGTGCCAGCAGTCTCCGCGGGGGGCCCTACGAGCAGTACTTC.

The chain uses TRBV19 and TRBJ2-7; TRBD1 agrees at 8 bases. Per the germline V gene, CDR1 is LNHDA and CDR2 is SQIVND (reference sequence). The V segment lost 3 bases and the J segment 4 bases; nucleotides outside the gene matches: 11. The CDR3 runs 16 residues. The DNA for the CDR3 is TGTGCCAGTAGTATCCGAGAATGGACAGGGAAGTACGAGCAGTACTTC. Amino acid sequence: CASSIREWTGKYEQYF. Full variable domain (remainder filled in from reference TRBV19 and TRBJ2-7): DGGITQSPKYLFRKEGQNVTLSCEQNLNHDAMYWYRQDPGQGLRLIYYSQIVNDFQKGDIAEGYSVSREKKESFPLTVTSAQKNPTAFYLCASSIREWTGKYEQYFGPGTRLTVT.

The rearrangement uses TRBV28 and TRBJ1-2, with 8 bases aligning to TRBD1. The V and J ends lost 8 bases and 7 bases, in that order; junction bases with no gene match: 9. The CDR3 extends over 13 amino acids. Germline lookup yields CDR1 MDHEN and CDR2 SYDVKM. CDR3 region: CASGEQGVSGYTF. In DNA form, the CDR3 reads TGTGCCAGCGGGGAACAGGGGGTGTCTGGCTACACCTTC.

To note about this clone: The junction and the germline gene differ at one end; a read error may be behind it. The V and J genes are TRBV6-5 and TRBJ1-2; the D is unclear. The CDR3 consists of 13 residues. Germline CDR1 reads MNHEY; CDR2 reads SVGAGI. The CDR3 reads CASSDSGSLLYTF. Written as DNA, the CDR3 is TGTGCCAGCAGTGACTCGGGCTCTTTACTGTACACCTTC.

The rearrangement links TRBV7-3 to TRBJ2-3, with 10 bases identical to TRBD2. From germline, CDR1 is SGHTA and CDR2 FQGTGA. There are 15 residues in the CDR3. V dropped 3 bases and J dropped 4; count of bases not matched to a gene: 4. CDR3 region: CASSFSSGRADTQYF. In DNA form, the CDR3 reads TGTGCCAGCAGCTTTTCTAGCGGGAGAGCAGATACGCAGTATTTT.